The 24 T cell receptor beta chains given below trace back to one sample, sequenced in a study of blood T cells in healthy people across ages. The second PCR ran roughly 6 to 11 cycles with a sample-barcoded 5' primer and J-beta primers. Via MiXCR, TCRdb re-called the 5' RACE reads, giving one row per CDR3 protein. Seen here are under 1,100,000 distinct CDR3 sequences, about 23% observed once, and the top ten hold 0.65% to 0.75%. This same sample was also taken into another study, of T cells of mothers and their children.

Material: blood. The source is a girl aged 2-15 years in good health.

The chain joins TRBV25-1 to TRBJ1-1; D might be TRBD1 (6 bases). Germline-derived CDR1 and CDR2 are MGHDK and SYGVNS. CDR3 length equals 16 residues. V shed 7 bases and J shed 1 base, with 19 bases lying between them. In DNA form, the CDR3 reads TGTGCCAGCACACGCGGGTGGGGGCATCGGAACACTGAAGCTTTCTTT. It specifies CASTRGWGHRNTEAFF.

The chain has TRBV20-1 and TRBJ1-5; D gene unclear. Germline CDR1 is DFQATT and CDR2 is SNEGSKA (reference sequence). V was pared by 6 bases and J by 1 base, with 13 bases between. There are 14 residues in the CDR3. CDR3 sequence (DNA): TGCAGTGCCCCCGACCCACGGAGCAATCAGCCCCAGCATTTT. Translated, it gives CSAPDPRSNQPQHF.

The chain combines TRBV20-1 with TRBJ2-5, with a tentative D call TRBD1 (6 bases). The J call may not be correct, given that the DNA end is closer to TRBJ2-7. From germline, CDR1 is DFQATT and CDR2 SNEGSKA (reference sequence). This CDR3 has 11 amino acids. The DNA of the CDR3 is TGCAGTGCTCTGACAGGCGACGAGCAGTACTTC. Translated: CSALTGDEQYF.

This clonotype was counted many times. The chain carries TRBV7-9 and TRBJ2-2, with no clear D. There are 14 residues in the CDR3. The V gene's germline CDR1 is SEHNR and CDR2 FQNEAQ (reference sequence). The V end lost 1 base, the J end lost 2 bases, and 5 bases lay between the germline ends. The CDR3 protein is CASSLGHNTGELFF. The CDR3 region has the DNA TGTGCCAGCAGCTTAGGCCACAACACCGGGGAGCTGTTTTTT.

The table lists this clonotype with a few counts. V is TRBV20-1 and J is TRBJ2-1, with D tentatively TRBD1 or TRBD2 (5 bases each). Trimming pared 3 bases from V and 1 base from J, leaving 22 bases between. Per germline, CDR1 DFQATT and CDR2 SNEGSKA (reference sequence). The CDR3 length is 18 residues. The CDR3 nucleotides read TGCAGTGCTAGTCTAGGATCTTGGGGGAGAAGGTCCTACAATGAGCAGTTCTTC. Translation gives CSASLGSWGRRSYNEQFF.

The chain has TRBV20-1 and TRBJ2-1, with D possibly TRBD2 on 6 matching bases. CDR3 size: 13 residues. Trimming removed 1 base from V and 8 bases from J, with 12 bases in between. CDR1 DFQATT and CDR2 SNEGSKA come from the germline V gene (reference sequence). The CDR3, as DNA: TGCAGTGCTAGAGTCCCGGGGGAGGATGAGCAGTTCTTC. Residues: CSARVPGEDEQFF.

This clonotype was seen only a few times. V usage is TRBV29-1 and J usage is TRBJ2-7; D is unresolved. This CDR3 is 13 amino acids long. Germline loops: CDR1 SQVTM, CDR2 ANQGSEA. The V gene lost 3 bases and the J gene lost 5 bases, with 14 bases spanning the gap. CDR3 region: CSVELVGSDEQYF. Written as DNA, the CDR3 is TGCAGCGTTGAGCTAGTAGGGTCAGACGAGCAGTACTTC.

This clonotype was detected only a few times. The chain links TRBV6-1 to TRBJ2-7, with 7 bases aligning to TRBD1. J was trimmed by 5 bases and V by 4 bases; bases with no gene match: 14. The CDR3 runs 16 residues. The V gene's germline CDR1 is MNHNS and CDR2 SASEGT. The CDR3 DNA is TGTGCCAGCAGTGCCCAACCGGGACAGACAACTAACGAGCAGTACTTC. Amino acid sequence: CASSAQPGQTTNEQYF.

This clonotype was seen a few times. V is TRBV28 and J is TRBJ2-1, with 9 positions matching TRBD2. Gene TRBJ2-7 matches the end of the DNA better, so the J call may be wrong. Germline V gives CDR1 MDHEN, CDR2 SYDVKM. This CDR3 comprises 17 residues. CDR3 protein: CASTRLAGSLVSYEQYF. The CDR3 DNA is TGTGCCAGCACCCGGCTAGCGGGAAGCCTAGTGAGCTACGAGCAGTACTTC.

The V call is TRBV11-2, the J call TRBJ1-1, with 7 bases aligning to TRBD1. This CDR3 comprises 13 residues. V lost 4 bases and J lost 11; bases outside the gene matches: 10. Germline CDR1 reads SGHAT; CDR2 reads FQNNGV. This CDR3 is CASSSQPQGGAFF. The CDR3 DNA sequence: TGTGCCAGCAGCTCACAGCCCCAGGGGGGGGCTTTCTTT.

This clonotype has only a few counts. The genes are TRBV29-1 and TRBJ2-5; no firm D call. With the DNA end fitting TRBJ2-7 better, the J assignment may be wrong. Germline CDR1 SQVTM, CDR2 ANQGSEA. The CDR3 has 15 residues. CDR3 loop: CSVDSSIDPNYEQYF. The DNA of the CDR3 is TGCAGCGTTGACTCGTCCATAGACCCGAATTACGAGCAGTACTTC.

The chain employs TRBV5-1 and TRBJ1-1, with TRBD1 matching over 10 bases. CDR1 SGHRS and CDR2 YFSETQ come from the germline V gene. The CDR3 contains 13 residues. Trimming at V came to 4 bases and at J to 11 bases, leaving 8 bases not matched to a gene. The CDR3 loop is CASSVDGQGEAFF. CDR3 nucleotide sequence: TGCGCCAGCAGCGTGGACGGACAGGGGGAGGCTTTCTTT.

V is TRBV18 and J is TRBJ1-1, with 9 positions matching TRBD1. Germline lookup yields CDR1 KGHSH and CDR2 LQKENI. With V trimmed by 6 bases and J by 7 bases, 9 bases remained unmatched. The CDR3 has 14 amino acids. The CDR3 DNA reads TGTGCCAGCTCTCCGGGACAGGGTGTTGGTGAAGCTTTCTTT. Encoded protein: CASSPGQGVGEAFF.

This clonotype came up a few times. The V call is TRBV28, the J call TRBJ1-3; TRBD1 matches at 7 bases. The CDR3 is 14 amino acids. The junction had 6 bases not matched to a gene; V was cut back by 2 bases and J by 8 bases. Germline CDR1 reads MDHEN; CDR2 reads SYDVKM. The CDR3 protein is CASSLGTEVDTIYF. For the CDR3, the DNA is TGTGCCAGCAGTTTAGGGACAGAAGTAGACACCATATATTTT. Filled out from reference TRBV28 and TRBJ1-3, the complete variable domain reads DVKVTQSSRYLVKRTGEKVFLECVQDMDHENMFWYRQDPGLGLRLIYFSYDVKMKEKGDIPEGYSVSREKKERFSLILESASTNQTSMYLCASSLGTEVDTIYFGEGSWLTVV.

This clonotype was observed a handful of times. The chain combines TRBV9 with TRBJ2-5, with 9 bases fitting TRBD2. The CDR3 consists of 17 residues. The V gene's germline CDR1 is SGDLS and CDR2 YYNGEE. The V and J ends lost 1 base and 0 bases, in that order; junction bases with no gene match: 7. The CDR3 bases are TGTGCCAGCAGCGTAAGCGTTGAGCGGGGGGACCAAGAGACCCAGTACTTC. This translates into CASSVSVERGDQETQYF.

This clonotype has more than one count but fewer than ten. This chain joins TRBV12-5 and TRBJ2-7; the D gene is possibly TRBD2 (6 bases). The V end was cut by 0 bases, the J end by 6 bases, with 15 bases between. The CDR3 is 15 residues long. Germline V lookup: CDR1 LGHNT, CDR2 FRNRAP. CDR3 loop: CASGLVLGGTLEQYF. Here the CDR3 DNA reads TGTGCTAGTGGTTTGGTACTCGGAGGGACTCTCGAGCAGTACTTC.

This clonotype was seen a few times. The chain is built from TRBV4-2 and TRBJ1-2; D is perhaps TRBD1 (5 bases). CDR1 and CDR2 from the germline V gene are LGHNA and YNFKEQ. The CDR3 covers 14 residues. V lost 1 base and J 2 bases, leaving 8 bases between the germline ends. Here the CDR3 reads CASSQATGNYGYTF. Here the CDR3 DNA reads TGTGCCAGCAGCCAAGCAACAGGCAACTATGGCTACACCTTC.

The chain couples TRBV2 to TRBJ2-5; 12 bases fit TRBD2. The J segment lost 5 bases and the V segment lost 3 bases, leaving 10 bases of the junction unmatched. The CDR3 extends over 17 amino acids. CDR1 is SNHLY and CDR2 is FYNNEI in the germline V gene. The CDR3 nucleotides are TGTGCCAGCAGTGATCCAAGAGCAACTAGCGGGGGGGAGACCCAGTACTTC. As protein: CASSDPRATSGGETQYF.

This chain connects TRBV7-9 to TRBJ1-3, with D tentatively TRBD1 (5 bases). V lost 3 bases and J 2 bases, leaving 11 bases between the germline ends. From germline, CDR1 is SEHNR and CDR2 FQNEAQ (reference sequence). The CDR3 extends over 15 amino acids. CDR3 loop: CASSFFGTTGNTIYF. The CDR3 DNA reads TGTGCCAGCAGCTTTTTCGGGACGACTGGAAACACCATATATTTT.

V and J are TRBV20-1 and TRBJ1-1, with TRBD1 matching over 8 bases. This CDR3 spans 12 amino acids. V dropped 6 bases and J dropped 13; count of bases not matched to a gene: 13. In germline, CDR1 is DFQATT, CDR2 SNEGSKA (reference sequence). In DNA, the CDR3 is TGCAGTGCCGGACAGGGTTGGACGGGGGATTTCTTT. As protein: CSAGQGWTGDFF.

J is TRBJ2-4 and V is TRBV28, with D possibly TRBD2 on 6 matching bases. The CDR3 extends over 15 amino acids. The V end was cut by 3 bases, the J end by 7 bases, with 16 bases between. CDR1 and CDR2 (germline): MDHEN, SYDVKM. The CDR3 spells CASSFWRRDGNIQYF. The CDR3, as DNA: TGTGCCAGCAGTTTCTGGCGGCGGGACGGGAACATTCAGTACTTC.

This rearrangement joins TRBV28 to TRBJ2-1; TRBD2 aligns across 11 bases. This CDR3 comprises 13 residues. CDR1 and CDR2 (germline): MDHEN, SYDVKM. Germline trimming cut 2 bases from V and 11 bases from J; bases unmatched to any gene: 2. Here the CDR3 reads CASSLTSGSKQFF. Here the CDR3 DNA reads TGTGCCAGCAGTTTAACTAGCGGGAGTAAGCAGTTCTTC. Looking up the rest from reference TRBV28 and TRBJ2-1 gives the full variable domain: DVKVTQSSRYLVKRTGEKVFLECVQDMDHENMFWYRQDPGLGLRLIYFSYDVKMKEKGDIPEGYSVSREKKERFSLILESASTNQTSMYLCASSLTSGSKQFFGPGTRLTVL.

Written as DNA, the CDR3 is TGTGCCAGCGCCGCCGGGACTAAAGAGACCCAGTACTTC. Translated: CASAAGTKETQYF. The chain carries TRBV3-1 and TRBJ2-5, with 7 nucleotides matching TRBD2. The V and J ends lost 8 bases and 3 bases, in that order; junction bases with no gene match: 6. The germline V gene has CDR1 LGHDT and CDR2 YNNKEL (reference sequence). The CDR3 spans 13 residues.

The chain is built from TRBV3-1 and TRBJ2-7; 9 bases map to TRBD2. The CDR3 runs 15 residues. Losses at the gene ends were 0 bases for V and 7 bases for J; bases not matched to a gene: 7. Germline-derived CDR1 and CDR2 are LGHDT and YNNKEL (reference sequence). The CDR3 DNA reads TGTGCCAGCAGCCAAGATTGGGCTAGCGGGAAAGAGCAGTACTTC. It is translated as CASSQDWASGKEQYF.